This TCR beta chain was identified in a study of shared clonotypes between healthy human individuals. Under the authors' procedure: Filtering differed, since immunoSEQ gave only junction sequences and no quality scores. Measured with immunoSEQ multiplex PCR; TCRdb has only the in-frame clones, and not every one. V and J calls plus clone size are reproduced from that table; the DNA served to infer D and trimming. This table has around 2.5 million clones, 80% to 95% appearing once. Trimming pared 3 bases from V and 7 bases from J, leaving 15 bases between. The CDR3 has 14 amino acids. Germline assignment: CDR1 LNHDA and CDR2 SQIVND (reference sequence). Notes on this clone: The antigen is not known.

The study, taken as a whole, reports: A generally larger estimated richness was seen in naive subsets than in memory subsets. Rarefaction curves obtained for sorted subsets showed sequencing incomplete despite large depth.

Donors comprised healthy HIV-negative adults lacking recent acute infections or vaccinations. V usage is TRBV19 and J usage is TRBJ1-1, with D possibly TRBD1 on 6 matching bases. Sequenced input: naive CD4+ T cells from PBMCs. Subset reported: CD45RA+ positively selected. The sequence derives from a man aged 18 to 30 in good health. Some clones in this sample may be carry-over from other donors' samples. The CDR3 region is CASSMNWGRVEAFF. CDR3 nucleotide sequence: TGTGCCAGTAGTATGAACTGGGGGCGGGTTGAAGCTTTCTTT.